This entry describes one TCR beta chain. The data were obtained in a study of radiotherapy plus CTLA-4 blockade in lung cancer. About the study: Objective responses were recorded in more than 15% of patients, with disease control recorded in approximately 32%.

The CDR3 extends over 15 amino acids. Trimming at V came to 7 bases and at J to 3 bases, leaving 12 bases not matched to a gene. The V gene's germline CDR1 is LNHDA and CDR2 SQIVND (reference sequence). Measured with immunoSEQ multiplex PCR; TCRdb has only the in-frame clones, and not every one. The sample includes 65,000 to 85,000 clones, around 76% seen only once; the top ten take about 15%. The source material was peripheral blood, sampled from a patient treated with radiotherapy plus ipilimumab. V gene TRBV19 combines with J gene TRBJ2-7; 7 bases map to TRBD2. The TCR originated in a human donor with non-small cell lung cancer whose response to radiotherapy plus ipilimumab could not be evaluated. Some clones in this sample may be carry-over from other donors' samples. CDR3 nucleotides: TGTGCCAGTACGACCTCTAGCGGACCTGGCTACGAGCAGTACTTC. Protein product: CASTTSSGPGYEQYF.